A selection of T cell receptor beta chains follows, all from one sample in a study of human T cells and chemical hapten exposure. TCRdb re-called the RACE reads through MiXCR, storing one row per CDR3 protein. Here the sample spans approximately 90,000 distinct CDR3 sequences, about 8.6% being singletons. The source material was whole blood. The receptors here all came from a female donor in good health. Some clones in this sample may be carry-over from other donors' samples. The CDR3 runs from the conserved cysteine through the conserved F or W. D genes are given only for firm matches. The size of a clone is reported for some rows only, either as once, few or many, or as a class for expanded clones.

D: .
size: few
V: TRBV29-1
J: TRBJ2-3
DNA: TGCAGCGTTGTAAGCAGACAGTCCACAGATACGCAGTATTTT
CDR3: CSVVSRQSTDTQYF

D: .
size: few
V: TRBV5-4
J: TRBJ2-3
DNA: TGTGCCAGCAGCTTGGCCGGGGGCAAGGATACGCAGTATTTT
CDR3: CASSLAGGKDTQYF

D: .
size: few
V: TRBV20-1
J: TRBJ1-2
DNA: TGCAGTGCTAGAATGCCACCAAACTATGGCTACACCTTC
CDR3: CSARMPPNYGYTF

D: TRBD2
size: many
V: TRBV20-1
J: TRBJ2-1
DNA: TGCAGTGCTAGAATAGCGGGATACAATGAGCAGTTCTTC
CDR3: CSARIAGYNEQFF

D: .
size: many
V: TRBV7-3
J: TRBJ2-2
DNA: TGTGCCAGCAGCTCCGGGGCCGGGGAGCTGTTTTTT
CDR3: CASSSGAGELFF

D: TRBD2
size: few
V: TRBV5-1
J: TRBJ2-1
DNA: TGCGCCAGCAGCCCCGGAGCGGGAGGAAGCGATGAGCAGTTCTTC
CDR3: CASSPGAGGSDEQFF

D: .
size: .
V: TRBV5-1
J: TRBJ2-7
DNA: TGCGCCAGCAGCTTGGATGTCTGGGTAGGGCGGACCTACGAGCAGTACTTC
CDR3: CASSLDVWVGRTYEQYF

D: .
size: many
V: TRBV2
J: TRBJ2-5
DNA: TGTGCCAGCATTGGTGGTATCGGGGTAGGAGAAGAGACCCAGTACTTC
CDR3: CASIGGIGVGEETQYF

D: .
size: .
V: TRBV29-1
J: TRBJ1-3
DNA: TGCAGCGTTGAAGGCAGGTTGACCGGAAACACCATATATTTT
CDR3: CSVEGRLTGNTIYF

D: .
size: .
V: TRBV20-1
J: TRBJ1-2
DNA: TGCAGTGCCGTAGTCGACGACAGGCTTTATGGCTACACCTTC
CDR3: CSAVVDDRLYGYTF

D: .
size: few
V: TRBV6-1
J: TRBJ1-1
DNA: TGTGCCAGCAGTGCACAGACTGTCGACACTGAAGCTTTCTTT
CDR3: CASSAQTVDTEAFF

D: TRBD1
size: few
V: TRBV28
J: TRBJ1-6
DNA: TGTGCCACCACCGAGCGGGACAGGTTGAACTATAATTCACCCCTCCACTTT
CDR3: CATTERDRLNYNSPLHF

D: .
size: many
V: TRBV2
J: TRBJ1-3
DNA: TGTGCCAGCAGGGAGACAGTGATCTCTGGAAACACCATATATTTT
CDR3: CASRETVISGNTIYF

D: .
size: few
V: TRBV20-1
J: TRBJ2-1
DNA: TGCAGTGCTAGAGATGGTTGGCTAGCCAAAACTGAGCAGTTCTTC
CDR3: CSARDGWLAKTEQFF

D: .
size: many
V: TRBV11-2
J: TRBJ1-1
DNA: TGTGCCAGCAGTTTAGTAGGCGTAACTGAAGCTTTCTTT
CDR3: CASSLVGVTEAFF

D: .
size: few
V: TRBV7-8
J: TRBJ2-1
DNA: TGTGCCAGCAGCCAAGGGGGGGGTGAGCAGTTCTTC
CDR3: CASSQGGGEQFF

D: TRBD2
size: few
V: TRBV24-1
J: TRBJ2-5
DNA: TGTGCCACCAGTGATTTCGATAGCGGGGGGTACCAAGAGACCCAGTACTTC
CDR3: CATSDFDSGGYQETQYF

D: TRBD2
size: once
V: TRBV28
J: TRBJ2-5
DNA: TGTGCCAGCAGTTTACAAGCGGGAGGGTTAAAGACCCAGTACTTC
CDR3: CASSLQAGGLKTQYF

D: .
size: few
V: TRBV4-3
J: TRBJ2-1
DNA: TGCGCCAGCAGCCAAGAAGTGGCGGATCGCGGCAATGAGCAGTTCTTC
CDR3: CASSQEVADRGNEQFF

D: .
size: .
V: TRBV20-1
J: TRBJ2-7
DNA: TGCAGTGCTAGTTCCGGGAGAGCCTACGAGCAGTACTTC
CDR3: CSASSGRAYEQYF

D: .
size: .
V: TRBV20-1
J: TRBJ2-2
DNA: TGCAGTGCTAGAGATAGGCGTTCGAACACCGGGGAGCTGTTTTTT
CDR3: CSARDRRSNTGELFF

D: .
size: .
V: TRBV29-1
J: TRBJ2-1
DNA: TGCAGCGTTGAACGCGGTGAGGGGCTTAGTTTCAATGAGCAGTTCTTC
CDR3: CSVERGEGLSFNEQFF

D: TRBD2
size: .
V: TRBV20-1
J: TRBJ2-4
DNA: TGCAGTGCTACCTCCATAGCGGGGGGAAACATTCAGTACTTC
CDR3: CSATSIAGGNIQYF

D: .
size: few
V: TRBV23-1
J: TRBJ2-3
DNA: TGCGCCAGCAGTCAATCATCCCCCGGGAGTATTGATACGCAGTATTTT
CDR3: CASSQSSPGSIDTQYF

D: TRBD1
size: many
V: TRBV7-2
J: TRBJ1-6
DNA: TGTGCCAGCAGCTTAGACGGACAGGGCGATTCACCCCTCCACTTT
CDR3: CASSLDGQGDSPLHF

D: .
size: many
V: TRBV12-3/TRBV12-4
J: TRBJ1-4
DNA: TGTGCCAGCAGTTTTGAGGGGGGGCGCTATGAAAAACTGTTTTTT
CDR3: CASSFEGGRYEKLFF

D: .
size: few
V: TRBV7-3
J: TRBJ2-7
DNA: TGTGCCAGCAGCTTAAAGGGGACTCCACTCGACGAGCAGTACTTC
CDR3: CASSLKGTPLDEQYF

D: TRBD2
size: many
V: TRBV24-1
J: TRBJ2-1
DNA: TGTGCCACCAGTGATTTCAAGCGGGAGGGCCTTTGGTCCTACAATGAGCAGTTCTTC
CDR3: CATSDFKREGLWSYNEQFF

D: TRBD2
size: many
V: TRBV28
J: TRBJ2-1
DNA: TGTGCCAGCAGTCGGGCGGGGGGGCAGTTCTTC
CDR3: CASSRAGGQFF

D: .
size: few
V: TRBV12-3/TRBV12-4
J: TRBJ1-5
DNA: TGTGCCAGCACCCTAAGAAGCAATCAGCCCCAGCATTTT
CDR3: CASTLRSNQPQHF

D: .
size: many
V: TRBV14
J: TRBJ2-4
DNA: TGTGCCAGCAGCCAAGACTCAAACATTCAGTACTTC
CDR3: CASSQDSNIQYF

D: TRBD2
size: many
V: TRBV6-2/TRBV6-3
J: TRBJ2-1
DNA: TGTGCCAGCAGTGGGACTAGCGGGACCAGTCGTAGGGATGAGCAGTTCTTC
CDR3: CASSGTSGTSRRDEQFF

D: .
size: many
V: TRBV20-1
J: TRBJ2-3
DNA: TGCAGTGCCCCCGACGCAAACCGCGGAGATACGCAGTATTTT
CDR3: CSAPDANRGDTQYF

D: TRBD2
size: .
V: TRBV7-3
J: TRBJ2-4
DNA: TGTGCCAGCAGCTACGGGGGGATACTCAAACTAGCCAAAAACATTCAGTACTTC
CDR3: CASSYGGILKLAKNIQYF

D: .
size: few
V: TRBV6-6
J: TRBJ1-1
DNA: TGTGCCAGCAGCCAAAGGGGGAGTAGCACTGAAGCTTTCTTT
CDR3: CASSQRGSSTEAFF

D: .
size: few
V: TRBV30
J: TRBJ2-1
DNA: TGTGCCTGGAGTGCGACGGGGGCTGAGCAGTTCTTC
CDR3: CAWSATGAEQFF

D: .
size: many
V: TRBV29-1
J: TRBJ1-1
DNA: TGCAGCGTTGCGGCAACGAACACTGAAGCTTTCTTT
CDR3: CSVAATNTEAFF

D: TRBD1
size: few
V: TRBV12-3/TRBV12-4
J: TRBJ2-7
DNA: TGTGCCAGCAGAGGGACAGCCCGCGAGCAGTACTTC
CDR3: CASRGTAREQYF

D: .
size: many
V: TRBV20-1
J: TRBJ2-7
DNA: TGCAGTGCTACCAGCTACTCCTACGAGCAGTACTTC
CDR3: CSATSYSYEQYF

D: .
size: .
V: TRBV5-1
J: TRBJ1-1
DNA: TGCGCCAGCAGGCAGGGGACCACTGAAGCTTTCTTT
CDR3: CASRQGTTEAFF

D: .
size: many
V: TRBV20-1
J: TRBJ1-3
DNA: TGCAGTGCCGCTGGAAACACCATATATTTT
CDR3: CSAAGNTIYF

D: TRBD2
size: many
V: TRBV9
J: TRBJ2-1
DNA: TGTGCCAGCAGCGACTTAGCGGGAAACTCCTACAATGAGCAGTTCTTC
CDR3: CASSDLAGNSYNEQFF